This T cell receptor (beta chain) was recorded in a study of cytomegalovirus exposure and HLA in healthy donors. General study results and limits: Later analysis demonstrated an association between a missense DCLRE1C variant and TCR beta V- and J-gene trimming.

It was with 60 Vbeta and 13 Jbeta primers that the PCR ran. Libraries were prepared by immunoSEQ multiplex PCR; TCRdb keeps only in-frame clonotypes and omits some of them. Here the sample spans 130,000 or so clones, about 9.4% being singletons. Worth noting for this clone: The target antigen is unknown.

Germline loops: CDR1 SGDLS, CDR2 YYNGEE. V lost 4 bases and J lost 0; bases outside the gene matches: 15. There are 19 residues in the CDR3. Material: PBMCs. The chain joins TRBV9 to TRBJ2-3; 9 bases map to TRBD1. The receptor comes from a middle-aged woman in good health and CMV-seropositive. The CDR3 here is CASSSRTGTGTPSTDTQYF. CDR3 sequence (DNA): TGTGCCAGCAGCTCCCGGACGGGGACAGGGACCCCTAGCACAGATACGCAGTATTTT.